One and the same sample provided the 15 T cell receptor beta chains below, sequenced in a study of cytomegalovirus exposure and HLA in healthy donors. Use of 60 Vbeta and 13 Jbeta primers characterized the PCR. Repertoires were generated with immunoSEQ multiplex PCR, while TCRdb's copy carries only in-frame clones and drops some. The sample records 250,000 or so clones, 85% being singletons. The sequenced sample consisted of PBMCs. These receptors all stem from a human donor in good health.

The chain joins TRBV27 to TRBJ1-2, with TRBD1 identical over 10 bases. V was pared by 6 bases and J by 8 bases, with 9 bases of the junction left unmatched. The germline V gene has CDR1 MNHEY and CDR2 SMNVEV (reference sequence). This CDR3 spans 14 amino acids. CDR3 sequence (DNA): TGTGCCAGCAGAAATATAGACAGGGGGCTCGGCTACACCTTC. Residues: CASRNIDRGLGYTF.

The chain employs TRBV7-6 and TRBJ2-5, with 9 bases identical to TRBD1. This CDR3 has 16 residues. Germline V gives CDR1 SGHVS, CDR2 FNYEAQ. V shed 2 bases and J 5 bases; nucleotides not matched to a gene: 9. The CDR3, as DNA: TGTGCCAGCAGCTTATTGGGGACAGGGTTTCGGGAGACCCAGTACTTC. Its protein is CASSLLGTGFRETQYF.

This chain links TRBV7-2 with TRBJ2-5, with 9 positions matching TRBD1. This CDR3 contains 13 residues. Per germline, CDR1 SGHTA and CDR2 FQGNSA. J gave up 4 bases and V 4 bases, and 1 base lay outside the gene matches. CDR3 in amino acids: CASSSDRGETQYF. CDR3 bases: TGTGCCAGCAGCTCGGACAGGGGAGAGACCCAGTACTTC.

V and J are TRBV5-1 and TRBJ2-5; D is perhaps TRBD1 (5 bases). V dropped 4 bases and J dropped 2 bases, with 15 bases sitting between them. CDR1 and CDR2 from the germline V gene are SGHRS and YFSETQ. CDR3 size: 15 residues. The chain's CDR3 is CASSPGHGRQETQYF. The CDR3 DNA follows: TGCGCCAGCAGCCCTGGACACGGAAGGCAAGAGACCCAGTACTTC.

V gene TRBV28 combines with J gene TRBJ2-1; 8 bases are shared with TRBD2. Germline-derived CDR1 and CDR2 are MDHEN and SYDVKM. This CDR3 is 15 amino acids long. The J segment lost 4 bases and the V segment lost 6 bases, leaving 8 bases of the junction unmatched. In DNA form, the CDR3 reads TGTGCCAGCAGGAGGGTTAGCGGGAATTACAATGAGCAGTTCTTC. It translates to CASRRVSGNYNEQFF.

The rearrangement links TRBV27 to TRBJ2-7; D possibly corresponds to TRBD1 (6 bases). V was pared by 5 bases and J by 5 bases, with 22 bases between. The length of the CDR3 is 16 residues. Germline values: CDR1 MNHEY, CDR2 SMNVEV (reference sequence). The CDR3 DNA sequence: TGTGCCAGCAGTCCCCGTCCGGCAGGGGTTTACCACGAGCAGTACTTC. Amino acid sequence: CASSPRPAGVYHEQYF.

V is TRBV2 and J is TRBJ2-5; D possibly corresponds to TRBD2 (6 bases). The CDR3 covers 15 residues. V lost 7 bases and J lost 5, with 20 bases in between. CDR1 and CDR2 from the germline V gene are SNHLY and FYNNEI. CDR3 DNA: TGTGCCAGCAAGCTAAGGACGGATCTAGCGGAGACCCAGTACTTC. Its translation: CASKLRTDLAETQYF.

The V and J genes are TRBV10-1 and TRBJ2-1; 11 bases align to TRBD2. The CDR3 covers 13 residues. Germline CDR1 reads WNHNN; CDR2 reads SYGVQD (reference sequence). V shed 8 bases and J 12 bases; nucleotides not matched to a gene: 9. CDR3 protein: CASGSSGRALQFF. CDR3 sequence (DNA): TGCGCCAGCGGGAGTAGCGGGAGGGCCCTGCAGTTCTTC.

The chain combines TRBV4-1 with TRBJ1-2, with TRBD1 identical over 7 bases. Trimming cost V 1 base and J 2 bases; bases outside gene matches: 4. The CDR3 sequence is 15 residues long. Germline CDR1 MGHRA, CDR2 YSYEKL. The CDR3 DNA reads as TGCGCCAGCAGCCAAGGTCCAGGGGGAAACTATGGCTACACCTTC. Translating gives CASSQGPGGNYGYTF.

The CDR3 DNA follows: TGTGCCAGCAGGACGACTAGCGGCACAGATACGCAGTATTTT. Encoded protein: CASRTTSGTDTQYF. The genes are TRBV6-1 and TRBJ2-3, with 8 bases that match TRBD2. The CDR3 spans 14 residues. V gave up 6 bases and J gave up 1 base; unmatched junction bases: 3. Germline CDR1 MNHNS, CDR2 SASEGT.

The chain combines TRBV28 with TRBJ2-1, with D possibly being TRBD2 (5 bases). This CDR3 has 12 residues. The germline CDR1 and CDR2 sequences are MDHEN and SYDVKM. The V gene lost 6 bases and the J gene lost 9 bases, with 12 bases spanning the gap. CDR3 region: CASSPPGGEQFF. CDR3 coding DNA: TGTGCCAGCAGCCCACCCGGAGGTGAGCAGTTCTTC.

The chain couples TRBV7-9 to TRBJ1-2, with D unresolved. CDR1 and CDR2 from the germline V gene are SEHNR and FQNEAQ (reference sequence). V lost 3 bases to trimming and J lost 1 base, with 12 bases between them. This CDR3 is built from 15 residues. In nucleotides, the CDR3 is TGTGCCAGCAGCTTCGAACTTTCGGGTAACTATGGCTACACCTTC. It yields the protein CASSFELSGNYGYTF.

The rearrangement links TRBV29-1 to TRBJ2-7; 12 positions match TRBD1. The germline CDR1 and CDR2 sequences are SQVTM and ANQGSEA. This CDR3 is built from 15 residues. Losses at the gene ends were 3 bases for V and 4 bases for J; bases not matched to a gene: 7. As DNA, the CDR3 is TGCAGCGTTGACGGCGGGACAGGGGGCATATACGAGCAGTACTTC. Protein: CSVDGGTGGIYEQYF.

The V gene is TRBV2, the J gene TRBJ2-1, with 7 nucleotides matching TRBD1. CDR1 is SNHLY and CDR2 is FYNNEI in the germline V gene. V shed 8 bases, J shed 8 bases, and the junction held 12 bases outside the gene matches. The CDR3 consists of 14 residues. The CDR3 here is CASGLSGGSDEQFF. The CDR3 DNA is TGTGCCAGCGGTCTTTCAGGGGGAAGTGATGAGCAGTTCTTC.

This chain connects TRBV6-6 to TRBJ2-7; 8 bases are shared with TRBD1. The CDR3 is 14 amino acids. Germline V gene data show CDR1 as MNHNY and CDR2 as SVGAGI (reference sequence). Losses at the gene ends were 4 bases for V and 6 bases for J; bases not matched to a gene: 8. The CDR3 region is CASSSGTGAPEQYF. In nucleotides, the CDR3 is TGTGCCAGCAGTTCCGGGACAGGAGCTCCCGAGCAGTACTTC.